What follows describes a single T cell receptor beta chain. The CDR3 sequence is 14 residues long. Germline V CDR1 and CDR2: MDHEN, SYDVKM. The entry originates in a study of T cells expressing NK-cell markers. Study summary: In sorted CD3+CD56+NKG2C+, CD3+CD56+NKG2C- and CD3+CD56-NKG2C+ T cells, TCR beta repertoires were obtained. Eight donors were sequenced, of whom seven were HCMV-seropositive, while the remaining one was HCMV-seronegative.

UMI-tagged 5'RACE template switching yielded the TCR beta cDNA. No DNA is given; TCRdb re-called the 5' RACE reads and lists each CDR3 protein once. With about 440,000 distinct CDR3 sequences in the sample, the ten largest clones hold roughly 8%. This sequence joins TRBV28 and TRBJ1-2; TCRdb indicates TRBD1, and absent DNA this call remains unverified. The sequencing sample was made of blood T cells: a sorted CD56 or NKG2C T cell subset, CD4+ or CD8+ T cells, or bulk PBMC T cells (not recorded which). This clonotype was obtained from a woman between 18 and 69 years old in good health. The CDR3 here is CASSLLSGSVGYTF.